This T cell receptor (beta chain) was observed in a study of blood T cell repertoires in COVID-19. Generated by immunoSEQ multiplex PCR, the TCRdb table keeps only in-frame clones and is missing some. The sample shows roughly 55,000 clones, around 78% of them seen only once. The germline V gene encodes CDR1 SGHRS and CDR2 YFSETQ. Trimming cost V 5 bases and J 4 bases; bases outside gene matches: 9. CDR3 length equals 15 residues. This TCR came from a human donor with active or convalescent COVID-19. The donor label of this sample is uncertain. The sample was peripheral blood. The chain has TRBV5-1 and TRBJ2-1; TRBD2 matches 7 bases. The CDR3 is CASSLAGQTYNEQFF. DNA of the CDR3: TGCGCCAGCAGTTTAGCGGGCCAGACGTACAATGAGCAGTTCTTC.